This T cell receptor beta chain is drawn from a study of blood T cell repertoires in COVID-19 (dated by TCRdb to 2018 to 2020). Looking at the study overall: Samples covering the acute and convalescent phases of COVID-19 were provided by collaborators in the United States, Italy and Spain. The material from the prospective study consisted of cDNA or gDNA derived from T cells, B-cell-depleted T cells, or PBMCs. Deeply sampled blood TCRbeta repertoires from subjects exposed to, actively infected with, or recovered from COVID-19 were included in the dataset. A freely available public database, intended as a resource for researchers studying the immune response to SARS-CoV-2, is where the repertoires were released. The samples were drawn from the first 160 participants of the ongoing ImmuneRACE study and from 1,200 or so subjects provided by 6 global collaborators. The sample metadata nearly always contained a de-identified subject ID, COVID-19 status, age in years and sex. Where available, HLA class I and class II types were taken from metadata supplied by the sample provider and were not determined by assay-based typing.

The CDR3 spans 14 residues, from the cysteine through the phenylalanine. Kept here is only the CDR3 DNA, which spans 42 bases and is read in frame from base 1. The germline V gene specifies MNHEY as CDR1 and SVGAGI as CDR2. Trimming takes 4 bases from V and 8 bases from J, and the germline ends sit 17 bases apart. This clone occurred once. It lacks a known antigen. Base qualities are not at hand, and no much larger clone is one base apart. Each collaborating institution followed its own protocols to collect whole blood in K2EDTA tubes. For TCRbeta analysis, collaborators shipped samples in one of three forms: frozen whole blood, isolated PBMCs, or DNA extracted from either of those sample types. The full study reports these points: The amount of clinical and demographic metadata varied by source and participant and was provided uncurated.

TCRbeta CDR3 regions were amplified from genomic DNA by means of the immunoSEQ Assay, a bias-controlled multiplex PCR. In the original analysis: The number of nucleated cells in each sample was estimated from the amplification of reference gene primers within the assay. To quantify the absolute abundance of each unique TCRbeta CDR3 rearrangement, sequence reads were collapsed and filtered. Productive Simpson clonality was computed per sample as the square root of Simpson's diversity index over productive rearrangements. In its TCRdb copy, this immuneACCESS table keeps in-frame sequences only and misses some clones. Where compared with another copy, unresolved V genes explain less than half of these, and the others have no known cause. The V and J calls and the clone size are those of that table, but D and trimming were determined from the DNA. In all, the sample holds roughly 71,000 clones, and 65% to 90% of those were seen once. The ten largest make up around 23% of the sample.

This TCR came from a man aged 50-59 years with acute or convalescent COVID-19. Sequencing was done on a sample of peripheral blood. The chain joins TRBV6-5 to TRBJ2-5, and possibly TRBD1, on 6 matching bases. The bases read TGTGCCAGCAGTTCCCGGACAGCCCCATTCACCCAGTACTTC. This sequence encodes CASSSRTAPFTQYF.